The subject of this entry is one T cell receptor beta chain. Its antigen is currently unknown. Profiled with immunoSEQ multiplex PCR; TCRdb holds only in-frame clones, not every one. Of roughly 2.2 million clones detected, more than 85% appear once; the ten largest clones hold 0.35% to 0.45%. CDR1 is WNHNN, CDR2 SYGVQD, per germline (reference sequence). V lost 6 bases, J lost 4 bases, and 8 bases stayed unmatched. This CDR3 region has 15 residues. The data stem from a study of shared clonotypes between healthy human individuals. Study-wide findings and caveats: Generally, naive subsets came out with larger estimated richness than memory subsets. A reduction in generation probabilities was seen for non-shared clonotypes relative to those shared by all four donors. Investigators expected sequencing depth to affect clonotype sharing among donors. It was observed that 4% to 6% of naive CD4 clonotypes were shared across several donors.

This clonotype was obtained from a man aged 18 to 30 in good health. Some clones in this sample may be carry-over from other donors' samples. The chain has TRBV10-1 and TRBJ1-5; 8 nucleotides align to TRBD1. Sequencing was performed on naive CD4+ T cells from PBMCs. Subset here: CD45RA+ positively selected. The CDR3 nucleotides are TGCGCCAGCAGGGGATCCGGGACAGGAAATCAGCCCCAGCATTTT. It yields the protein CASRGSGTGNQPQHF.